This record covers a single T cell receptor beta chain. The data belong to a study of blood T cell repertoires in COVID-19. Across the study: Samples of COVID-19 (acute and convalescent) were obtained from the United States, Italy and Spain. The cDNA or gDNA used as material had been derived from T cells, B-cell-depleted T cells, or PBMCs.

The trim removed 7 bases at V and 4 bases at J, leaving 9 bases unmatched. The CDR3 has 14 amino acids. Germline loops: CDR1 GTSNPN, CDR2 SVGIG (reference sequence). Sequenced by immunoSEQ multiplex PCR; TCRdb stores in-frame clones only, minus some. The sample yields 25,000 to 35,000 clones, approximately 67% seen once. This sequence joins TRBV30 and TRBJ2-1; the match to TRBD2 covers 8 bases. The sequence was collected from a human donor in a cohort sampled during active COVID-19. The specimen was peripheral blood. This CDR3 reads CAYNPGLGYNEQFF. CDR3 nucleotide sequence: TGTGCCTATAACCCGGGACTAGGTTACAATGAGCAGTTCTTC.